Listed below are T cell receptor beta chains from one sample, sequenced in a study of OX40 agonist ivuxolimab in advanced cancers. TCRdb's table, derived via immunoSEQ multiplex PCR, lists solely in-frame clones and lacks some. Of 45,000 to 65,000 clones in the sample, about 88% were seen once. The sequenced sample was CD4+ or CD8+ T cells sorted from blood, obtained in a trial of the OX40 agonist ivuxolimab. All receptors derive from an adult with an advanced solid tumor such as melanoma, head and neck, liver or kidney cancer. The CDR3 runs from the conserved cysteine through the conserved F or W. The order of the fields is CDR3 DNA, CDR3 protein, clone size, D gene, J gene, V gene. The D gene is left open where the match is weak. Rows may omit the clone size; those that give it use once, few, many or a size class.

CDR3nt: TGTGCCAGCAGCCCCGAAAAAGCGACTGAAGCTTTCTTT; CDR3aa: CASSPEKATEAFF; abundance: few; d_gene: NA; j_gene: TRBJ1-1; v_gene: TRBV27
CDR3nt: TGTGCCAGTAGTGGCAGGGGGGCCAATGAGCAGTTCTTC; CDR3aa: CASSGRGANEQFF; abundance: NA; d_gene: NA; j_gene: TRBJ2-1; v_gene: TRBV19
CDR3nt: TGCAGCGTTGTCCTCCCCCAGGGATCTAACTATGGCTACACCTTC; CDR3aa: CSVVLPQGSNYGYTF; abundance: NA; d_gene: NA; j_gene: TRBJ1-2; v_gene: TRBV29-1
CDR3nt: TGTGCCAGCAGACGGGAGTTTACCGGGGAGCTGTTTTTT; CDR3aa: CASRREFTGELFF; abundance: NA; d_gene: NA; j_gene: TRBJ2-2; v_gene: TRBV9
CDR3nt: TGTGCCAGCAGCCGAGGGGGAGGGTCCCAAGAGACCCAGTACTTC; CDR3aa: CASSRGGGSQETQYF; abundance: NA; d_gene: NA; j_gene: TRBJ2-5; v_gene: TRBV5-8
CDR3nt: TGTGCCAGCAGCTTGGGGGACGAGCAGTACTTC; CDR3aa: CASSLGDEQYF; abundance: NA; d_gene: NA; j_gene: TRBJ2-7; v_gene: TRBV5-5
CDR3nt: TGCGCCAGCAGCCCTTTTTTAGACGGAATCTACAATGAGCAGTTCTTC; CDR3aa: CASSPFLDGIYNEQFF; abundance: NA; d_gene: NA; j_gene: TRBJ2-1; v_gene: TRBV5-1
CDR3nt: TGTGCCAGCAGCGTAGACCCTCCCACGGGAGTAGCTGGGGAGCTGTTTTTT; CDR3aa: CASSVDPPTGVAGELFF; abundance: NA; d_gene: NA; j_gene: TRBJ2-2; v_gene: TRBV9
CDR3nt: TGTGCCAGCAGCTTACAGGGTTTAGGGCGTTACAATGAGCAGTTCTTC; CDR3aa: CASSLQGLGRYNEQFF; abundance: once; d_gene: NA; j_gene: TRBJ2-1; v_gene: TRBV11-2
CDR3nt: TGTGCCTGGACGGGAGGGACAGATACGCAGTATTTT; CDR3aa: CAWTGGTDTQYF; abundance: NA; d_gene: TRBD2; j_gene: TRBJ2-3; v_gene: TRBV30
CDR3nt: TGTGCCAGCAGCCCCCCTGCAAAAGAGACCCAGTACTTC; CDR3aa: CASSPPAKETQYF; abundance: once; d_gene: NA; j_gene: TRBJ2-5; v_gene: TRBV7-9
CDR3nt: TGCAGCGTTGAAGAAGGGGCGGCGTTCTCTGGGGCCAACGTCCTGACTTTC; CDR3aa: CSVEEGAAFSGANVLTF; abundance: once; d_gene: NA; j_gene: TRBJ2-6; v_gene: TRBV29-1
CDR3nt: TGCGCCAGCAGCTTGGTGGCCGGGCGCGAGCAGTACTTC; CDR3aa: CASSLVAGREQYF; abundance: NA; d_gene: NA; j_gene: TRBJ2-7; v_gene: TRBV5-1
CDR3nt: TGTGCCAGCTCACCGGACCTTGGCGAGCAGTACTTC; CDR3aa: CASSPDLGEQYF; abundance: NA; d_gene: NA; j_gene: TRBJ2-7; v_gene: TRBV18
CDR3nt: TGCGCCAGCAGCTTGGTATCGGGACAACACGAGCAGTACTTC; CDR3aa: CASSLVSGQHEQYF; abundance: NA; d_gene: NA; j_gene: TRBJ2-7; v_gene: TRBV5-1
CDR3nt: TGTGCCAGCAGCTTAAAGGGTAACTCCGAGCAGTACTTC; CDR3aa: CASSLKGNSEQYF; abundance: NA; d_gene: NA; j_gene: TRBJ2-7; v_gene: TRBV11-2
CDR3nt: TGTGCCAGCAGCGTAGAGGCAGAAGGATTTTTCTCCTACAATGAGCAGTTCTTC; CDR3aa: CASSVEAEGFFSYNEQFF; abundance: NA; d_gene: NA; j_gene: TRBJ2-1; v_gene: TRBV9
CDR3nt: TGTGCCAGCAGCCAAAGCTTACTAGCGGGAGCCCGCAACGAGCAGTACTTC; CDR3aa: CASSQSLLAGARNEQYF; abundance: NA; d_gene: TRBD2; j_gene: TRBJ2-7; v_gene: TRBV11-2
CDR3nt: TGTGCCATCAGTGGGGTGGGAGAGGTGACTGAGCAGTTCTTC; CDR3aa: CAISGVGEVTEQFF; abundance: NA; d_gene: NA; j_gene: TRBJ2-1; v_gene: TRBV10-3
CDR3nt: TGTGCCAGCAGCGCCAGTGCAGCGATCTTGGGCGGGGAGCTGTTTTTT; CDR3aa: CASSASAAILGGELFF; abundance: NA; d_gene: NA; j_gene: TRBJ2-2; v_gene: TRBV9
CDR3nt: TGTGCCAGCTCACCTGGCGGGGGCTGGCGGGGAGGCTACACCTTC; CDR3aa: CASSPGGGWRGGYTF; abundance: NA; d_gene: NA; j_gene: TRBJ1-2; v_gene: TRBV18
CDR3nt: TGTGCCAGCAGCATTGGGGGGGGCCCCCTTTACGAGCAGTACTTC; CDR3aa: CASSIGGGPLYEQYF; abundance: NA; d_gene: NA; j_gene: TRBJ2-7; v_gene: TRBV9
CDR3nt: TGCAGCGGGAGAACAGCAAATGAGCAGTTCTTC; CDR3aa: CSGRTANEQFF; abundance: NA; d_gene: NA; j_gene: TRBJ2-1; v_gene: TRBV29-1
CDR3nt: TGTGCCAGCAGCACACAAAGCAATCAGCCCCAGCATTTT; CDR3aa: CASSTQSNQPQHF; abundance: NA; d_gene: NA; j_gene: TRBJ1-5; v_gene: TRBV9
CDR3nt: TGTGCCAGCAAGGACAGGGTTGGCACTGAAGCTTTCTTT; CDR3aa: CASKDRVGTEAFF; abundance: NA; d_gene: TRBD1; j_gene: TRBJ1-1; v_gene: TRBV2
CDR3nt: TGTGCCACCAGCTCTCGAGAACGGCTAGCATCTACCGGGGAGCTGTTTTTT; CDR3aa: CATSSRERLASTGELFF; abundance: NA; d_gene: NA; j_gene: TRBJ2-2; v_gene: TRBV15
CDR3nt: TGTGCCACCTCCCTAGGGGAGCGACCCCTCCACTTT; CDR3aa: CATSLGERPLHF; abundance: NA; d_gene: NA; j_gene: TRBJ1-6; v_gene: TRBV28
CDR3nt: TGTGCCAGCACTAGCGGGAGTAAAGATACGCAGTATTTT; CDR3aa: CASTSGSKDTQYF; abundance: NA; d_gene: TRBD2; j_gene: TRBJ2-3; v_gene: TRBV30
CDR3nt: TGTGCCTGGAGTTTAACACCCTCAAGCGGGGAGCTGTTTTTT; CDR3aa: CAWSLTPSSGELFF; abundance: once; d_gene: NA; j_gene: TRBJ2-2; v_gene: TRBV30
CDR3nt: TGTGCCAGCAGCACCACAGGGGCAAATCAGCCCCAGCATTTT; CDR3aa: CASSTTGANQPQHF; abundance: NA; d_gene: TRBD1; j_gene: TRBJ1-5; v_gene: TRBV5-4
CDR3nt: TGTGCCAGCAGTTTAGTAGCGGGACGCTACAATGAGCAGTTCTTC; CDR3aa: CASSLVAGRYNEQFF; abundance: NA; d_gene: TRBD2; j_gene: TRBJ2-1; v_gene: TRBV6-4
CDR3nt: TGTGCCAGCTCACCACCGGACGGGACAAGGGAAAAACTGTTTTTT; CDR3aa: CASSPPDGTREKLFF; abundance: once; d_gene: NA; j_gene: TRBJ1-4; v_gene: TRBV18
CDR3nt: TGTGCCAGTAGTATGGCCCCAGTTGGGGGGACTGAAGCTTTCTTT; CDR3aa: CASSMAPVGGTEAFF; abundance: NA; d_gene: NA; j_gene: TRBJ1-1; v_gene: TRBV19
CDR3nt: TGTGCCAGCAGCAGGAGCCTAGAAGCTTTCTTT; CDR3aa: CASSRSLEAFF; abundance: few; d_gene: NA; j_gene: TRBJ1-1; v_gene: TRBV7-9
CDR3nt: TGCGCCAGCCGACGAAGTAGGGACAGACAAAACCTTTATAGCAATCAGCCCCAGCATTTT; CDR3aa: CASRRSRDRQNLYSNQPQHF; abundance: NA; d_gene: TRBD1; j_gene: TRBJ1-5; v_gene: TRBV10-1
CDR3nt: TGCGCCAGCAGCTTCGCCGGGCAAGAGACCCAGTACTTC; CDR3aa: CASSFAGQETQYF; abundance: NA; d_gene: NA; j_gene: TRBJ2-5; v_gene: TRBV5-1
CDR3nt: TGCGCCAGCAGTCAACCTTACAGGGGGTCCCCCTACGAGCAGTACTTC; CDR3aa: CASSQPYRGSPYEQYF; abundance: NA; d_gene: TRBD1; j_gene: TRBJ2-7; v_gene: TRBV23-1
CDR3nt: TGTGCCAGCAGCCCGGGAGGGCCTCAGGACGAGCAGTACTTC; CDR3aa: CASSPGGPQDEQYF; abundance: NA; d_gene: TRBD2; j_gene: TRBJ2-7; v_gene: TRBV28
CDR3nt: TGTGCTAGTGGTTTGCTAGCGGGAGGCTCCGGGGAGCTGTTTTTT; CDR3aa: CASGLLAGGSGELFF; abundance: few; d_gene: TRBD2; j_gene: TRBJ2-2; v_gene: TRBV12-5
CDR3nt: TGTGCCAGTAGTATGGGACAGGGGGCGGGTTATGGCTACACCTTC; CDR3aa: CASSMGQGAGYGYTF; abundance: once; d_gene: TRBD1; j_gene: TRBJ1-2; v_gene: TRBV19
CDR3nt: TGTGCCAGCAGTTTGGGGTCGACAGAGCCTAGCAATCAGCCCCAGCATTTT; CDR3aa: CASSLGSTEPSNQPQHF; abundance: NA; d_gene: NA; j_gene: TRBJ1-5; v_gene: TRBV28
CDR3nt: TGTGCCAGCAGTGAGAGTTCTACCGCCTATGGCTACACCTTC; CDR3aa: CASSESSTAYGYTF; abundance: NA; d_gene: NA; j_gene: TRBJ1-2; v_gene: TRBV25-1
CDR3nt: TGCGCCAGCAGCCCCCAGGATTACGAGCAGTACTTC; CDR3aa: CASSPQDYEQYF; abundance: NA; d_gene: NA; j_gene: TRBJ2-7; v_gene: TRBV5-1